These 20 T cell receptor beta chains were all obtained from the same sample, sequenced in a study of Ad26.COV2.S vaccination and SARS-CoV-2 variants. Documented treatment: roughly 20 received Ad26.COV2.S at low or high dose, single or two shots; about 5 received placebo; per-sample allocation not given. Material that was analyzed had been drawn on day 63 after the first vaccine or placebo injection. Using immunoSEQ multiplex PCR, the repertoire was profiled, and TCRdb retains in-frame clones only, with some absent. The sample shows roughly 420,000 clones, 80% to 90% of them seen only once. Here the sequenced sample was peripheral blood, taken in a trial of Ad26.COV2.S vaccine versus placebo. Every receptor here comes from a person between 18 and 65 years old who received the Ad26.COV2.S COVID-19 vaccine or a placebo.

The count of this clone is one. V and J are TRBV2 and TRBJ2-2, with D perhaps matching TRBD1 or TRBD2 (5 bases each). The CDR3 consists of 16 residues. Trimming pared 4 bases from V and 2 bases from J, leaving 14 bases between. Germline V gives CDR1 SNHLY, CDR2 FYNNEI. CDR3 sequence reads: CASSGVNGANTGELFF. The CDR3 DNA reads as TGTGCCAGCAGTGGAGTTAACGGGGCAAACACCGGGGAGCTGTTTTTT. The complete variable domain, with remaining parts taken from reference TRBV2 and TRBJ2-2, reads EPEVTQTPSHQVTQMGQEVILRCVPISNHLYFYWYRQILGQKVEFLVSFYNNEISEKSEIFDDQFSVERPDGSNFTLKIRSTKLEDSAMYFCASSGVNGANTGELFFGEGSRLTVL.

This chain connects TRBV18 to TRBJ1-4, with D perhaps TRBD1 (5 bases). This CDR3 is built from 13 residues. Germline CDR1 reads KGHSH; CDR2 reads LQKENI. V was pared by 6 bases and J by 11 bases, with 16 bases between. The CDR3 sequence: CASSPGHLRKLFF. DNA for the CDR3: TGTGCCAGCTCCCCCGGACATTTAAGGAAACTGTTTTTT.

The genes are TRBV5-4 and TRBJ2-1; D may match TRBD1 or TRBD2 (6 bases each). The germline gives CDR1 SGHNT, CDR2 YYREEE (reference sequence). V lost 3 bases, J lost 3 bases, and 10 bases lay in between. CDR3 length equals 14 residues. DNA for the CDR3: TGTGCCAGCAGCTCTGAGGGGGGCTACAATGAGCAGTTCTTC. Translated, it gives CASSSEGGYNEQFF.

The chain is built from TRBV9 and TRBJ1-2; perhaps TRBD1 as D (6 bases). V lost 4 bases and J lost 4, with 14 bases in between. CDR1 SGDLS and CDR2 YYNGEE come from the germline V gene. The CDR3 extends over 14 amino acids. For the CDR3, the DNA is TGTGCCAGCAGCAAACATACAGGGAGCTATGGCTACACCTTC. Its protein is CASSKHTGSYGYTF.

The V call is TRBV6-1, the J call TRBJ1-2; D gene ambiguous. The CDR3 extends over 15 amino acids. With 1 base removed from V and 3 bases from J, the gap between germline ends came to 12 bases. Germline V gene data show CDR1 as MNHNS and CDR2 as SASEGT. CDR3 residues: CASSEGIGFDYGYTF. The CDR3 DNA is TGTGCCAGCAGTGAAGGGATAGGCTTCGACTATGGCTACACCTTC.

V is TRBV6-4 and J is TRBJ1-2; D is undetermined. The CDR3 is 15 amino acids. Germline CDR1 MRHNA, CDR2 SNTAGT. V was cut by 3 bases and J by 0 bases, with 11 bases left in between. The CDR3, as DNA: TGTGCCAGCAGTGAAACGATCCGGACTAACTATGGCTACACCTTC. Translating it yields CASSETIRTNYGYTF.

In regard to this clone: Germline is not matched at one junction end, which may reflect a read error. Different DNA sequences within this sample yield the same CDR3. The chain links TRBV7-7 to TRBJ2-1; D is possibly TRBD2 (5 bases). Germline V gene sequence: CDR1 SSHAT, CDR2 FNYEAQ (reference sequence). The CDR3 loop spans 15 amino acids. The DNA of the CDR3 is TGTGCTAGCAGCTTAGTAGGAGGCTCCTACAATGAGCAGTTCTTC. It translates to CASSLVGGSYNEQFF. Based on the CDR3 plus reference TRBV7-7 and TRBJ2-1, the full variable domain is GAGVSQSPRYKVTKRGQDVTLRCDPISSHATLYWYQQALGQGPEFLTYFNYEAQPDKSGLPSDRFSAERPEGSISTLTIQRTEQRDSAMYRCASSLVGGSYNEQFFGPGTRLTVL.

V is TRBV5-4 and J is TRBJ2-5; D is unresolved. The CDR3 covers 14 residues. In germline, CDR1 is SGHNT, CDR2 YYREEE (reference sequence). V lost 1 base and J lost 5, with 12 bases in between. The CDR3 nucleotides are TGTGCCAGCAGCTTGACCAGGACGGGTGAGACCCAGTACTTC. Translating it yields CASSLTRTGETQYF.

This sequence joins TRBV10-2 and TRBJ1-3; 7 positions agree with TRBD1. The length of the CDR3 is 16 residues. The germline V gene has CDR1 WSHSY and CDR2 SAAADI. V dropped 6 bases and J dropped 1; count of bases not matched to a gene: 9. This CDR3 is CASRFRTGDSGNTIYF. The CDR3 DNA reads as TGCGCCAGCAGATTCCGTACAGGGGATTCTGGAAACACCATATATTTT.

The J gene is TRBJ2-7, the V gene TRBV30, with 8 positions matching TRBD1. CDR1 and CDR2 from the germline V gene are GTSNPN and SVGIG (reference sequence). This CDR3 is 16 amino acids long. The junction had 12 bases not matched to a gene; V was cut back by 0 bases and J by 5 bases. The CDR3, as DNA: TGTGCCTGGAGTGTACGGGACAGGCTACCCCTGGACGAGCAGTACTTC. Translating gives CAWSVRDRLPLDEQYF.

The chain combines TRBV24-1 with TRBJ2-1; TRBD1 matches at 9 bases. The trim removed 3 bases at V and 8 bases at J, leaving 7 bases unmatched. The germline CDR1 and CDR2 sequences are KGHDR and SFDVKD. The CDR3 extends over 15 amino acids. DNA for the CDR3: TGTGCCACCAGTGATCCCCGGGACAGGGATCATGAGCAGTTCTTC. Protein: CATSDPRDRDHEQFF.

The chain recombines TRBV15 with TRBJ1-4, with D perhaps TRBD1 (6 bases). The CDR3 spans 16 residues. The V and J ends lost 2 bases and 4 bases respectively, with 14 bases between them. Germline CDR1 is LNHNV and CDR2 is YYDKDF (reference sequence). Here the CDR3 DNA reads TGTGCCACCAGCAGACAGGGGTTGGCCCTTAATGAAAAACTGTTTTTT. Its translation: CATSRQGLALNEKLFF.

This chain uses TRBV12-5 with TRBJ1-1, with 7 bases aligning to TRBD1. Germline lookup yields CDR1 LGHNT and CDR2 FRNRAP. The junction had 4 bases not matched to a gene; V was cut back by 4 bases and J by 2 bases. The CDR3 has 14 residues. The CDR3 region is CASGWHRGNTEAFF. The CDR3 bases are TGTGCTAGTGGTTGGCACAGGGGAAACACTGAAGCTTTCTTT.

This clone was found a few times. The chain is built from TRBV5-4 and TRBJ2-5; D is uncertain. The CDR3 sequence is 14 residues long. Germline V gene sequence: CDR1 SGHNT, CDR2 YYREEE (reference sequence). Trimming removed 0 bases at V and 3 bases at J, with 9 bases between. The CDR3, as DNA: TGTGCCAGCAGCTTGGAGGCAGGCGAAGAGACCCAGTACTTC. The encoded protein is CASSLEAGEETQYF.

The chain couples TRBV7-2 to TRBJ2-5; D is possibly TRBD1 or TRBD2 (6 bases each). The CDR3 is made up of 13 amino acids. The V end was cut by 2 bases, the J end by 7 bases, with 11 bases between. Germline lookup yields CDR1 SGHTA and CDR2 FQGNSA. CDR3 residues: CASSLRGEWTQYF. The CDR3 DNA sequence: TGTGCCAGCAGCTTAAGGGGGGAATGGACCCAGTACTTC.

The CDR3 spells CATSRGGSNTGELFF. As DNA, the CDR3 is TGTGCCACCAGTCGGGGCGGGAGTAACACCGGGGAGCTGTTTTTT. V is TRBV24-1 and J is TRBJ2-2; 7 bases line up with TRBD2. From germline, CDR1 is KGHDR and CDR2 SFDVKD. The CDR3 runs to 15 residues. Trimming at V came to 6 bases and at J to 2 bases, leaving 5 bases not matched to a gene.

The chain employs TRBV7-2 and TRBJ2-1; 9 bases align to TRBD1. V lost 6 bases and J lost 8; bases outside the gene matches: 11. CDR1 and CDR2 from the germline V gene are SGHTA and FQGNSA. CDR3 length: 15 residues. CDR3 bases: TGTGCCAGCAGTGCCGGGACAGGGACTTTCGATGAGCAGTTCTTC. It specifies CASSAGTGTFDEQFF.

The chain joins TRBV6-5 to TRBJ2-7, with TRBD1 identical over 7 bases. The CDR3 has 13 residues. CDR1 is MNHEY, CDR2 SVGAGI, per germline. V gave up 7 bases and J gave up 6 bases; unmatched junction bases: 9. CDR3 nucleotide sequence: TGTGCCAGCAATTCCCGGACAGGTCTCGAGCAGTACTTC. Protein product: CASNSRTGLEQYF.

The rearrangement joins TRBV5-6 to TRBJ1-1; D might be TRBD1 (6 bases). The CDR3 is made up of 14 amino acids. Germline V gives CDR1 SGHDT, CDR2 YYEEEE. V dropped 2 bases and J dropped 0 bases, with 8 bases sitting between them. The DNA for the CDR3 is TGTGCCAGCAGCTTCGGGACACTGAACACTGAAGCTTTCTTT. Translation: CASSFGTLNTEAFF.

This chain links TRBV11-2 with TRBJ2-5, with D possibly TRBD1 on 6 matching bases. Trimming removed 5 bases from V and 2 bases from J, with 9 bases in between. CDR3 length: 13 amino acids. In germline, CDR1 is SGHAT, CDR2 FQNNGV. The CDR3 reads CASSRTEQETQYF. The CDR3 DNA reads as TGTGCCAGCAGCAGGACAGAGCAAGAGACCCAGTACTTC.